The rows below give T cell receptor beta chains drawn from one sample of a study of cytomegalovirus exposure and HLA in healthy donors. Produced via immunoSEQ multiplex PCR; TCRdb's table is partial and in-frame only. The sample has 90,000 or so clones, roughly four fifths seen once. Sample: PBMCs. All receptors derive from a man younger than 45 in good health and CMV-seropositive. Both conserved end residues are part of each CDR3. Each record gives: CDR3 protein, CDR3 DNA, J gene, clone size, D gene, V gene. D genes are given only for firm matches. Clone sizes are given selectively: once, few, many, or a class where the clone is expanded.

CDR3: CASSPGGEQYF
DNA: TGTGCCAGCAGCCCCGGGGGCGAGCAGTACTTC
J: TRBJ2-7
size: NA
D: NA
V: TRBV7-2

CDR3: CASSLAGQGGQFGYTF
DNA: TGTGCCAGCAGCTTGGCCGGGCAGGGCGGTCAATTCGGCTACACCTTC
J: TRBJ1-2
size: NA
D: NA
V: TRBV5-8

CDR3: CASSLGLFSYEQYF
DNA: TGTGCCAGCAGCCTGGGACTATTCTCCTACGAGCAGTACTTC
J: TRBJ2-7
size: NA
D: TRBD2
V: TRBV4-2

CDR3: CASSSSGTATYEQYF
DNA: TGTGCCAGTAGTAGTTCCGGGACAGCCACCTACGAGCAGTACTTC
J: TRBJ2-7
size: NA
D: TRBD1
V: TRBV19

CDR3: CASGTGLPYEQYF
DNA: TGTGCCAGCGGAACAGGGTTGCCCTACGAGCAGTACTTC
J: TRBJ2-7
size: few
D: NA
V: TRBV6-1

CDR3: CASSLLGGQTDTQYF
DNA: TGCGCCAGCAGCTTGCTGGGGGGGCAGACAGATACGCAGTATTTT
J: TRBJ2-3
size: NA
D: NA
V: TRBV5-1

CDR3: CASSQLRSSGSADTQYF
DNA: TGTGCCAGCAGCCAATTACGGTCCAGCGGGAGCGCAGATACGCAGTATTTT
J: TRBJ2-3
size: many
D: TRBD2
V: TRBV16

CDR3: CASSYRDRVTDTQYF
DNA: TGTGCCAGCAGTTACAGGGACAGGGTAACAGATACGCAGTATTTT
J: TRBJ2-3
size: NA
D: TRBD1
V: TRBV28

CDR3: CASRPGTGINQPQHF
DNA: TGTGCCAGCAGGCCCGGGACAGGGATCAATCAGCCCCAGCATTTT
J: TRBJ1-5
size: NA
D: TRBD1
V: TRBV27

CDR3: CASSRTGEFNVLTF
DNA: TGTGCCAGCAGCCGGACAGGGGAATTCAACGTCCTGACTTTC
J: TRBJ2-6
size: NA
D: TRBD1
V: TRBV7-2

CDR3: CASRGGRDTGELFF
DNA: TGTGCCAGCAGGGGCGGGAGGGACACCGGGGAGCTGTTTTTT
J: TRBJ2-2
size: NA
D: TRBD2
V: TRBV6-5

CDR3: CASRSRQGPFYTEAFF
DNA: TGTGCCAGCAGATCGAGACAGGGGCCCTTTTACACTGAAGCTTTCTTT
J: TRBJ1-1
size: NA
D: TRBD1
V: TRBV27

CDR3: CASSIGQSNQPQHF
DNA: TGTGCCAGTAGTATAGGCCAGAGCAATCAGCCCCAGCATTTT
J: TRBJ1-5
size: NA
D: NA
V: TRBV19